Presented here are 21 T cell receptor beta chains from one specimen sequenced in a study of T cell responses to AZD1222 COVID-19 vaccine. This table comes from immunoSEQ multiplex PCR, and its TCRdb copy is limited to in-frame clones, with some not included. The sample has 150,000 or so clones; around nine tenths are singletons. The sequenced sample was peripheral blood, obtained on day 0 of AZD1222 vaccination. The receptor source for this set is an adult in good health.

The chain couples TRBV10-3 to TRBJ2-5, with D possibly being TRBD1 (6 bases). V lost 2 bases to trimming and J lost 2 bases, with 12 bases between them. Germline-derived CDR1 and CDR2 are ENHRY and SYGVKD. This CDR3 comprises 15 residues. CDR3: CAISEANRGQETQYF. CDR3 DNA: TGTGCCATCAGTGAGGCGAATAGGGGGCAAGAGACCCAGTACTTC.

This chain joins TRBV27 and TRBJ2-7; 8 bases map to TRBD2. Germline V CDR1 and CDR2: MNHEY, SMNVEV (reference sequence). J gave up 3 bases and V 3 bases, and 10 bases lay outside the gene matches. The CDR3 runs 16 residues. The chain's CDR3 is CASSLSRREVLYEQYF. The CDR3 nucleotides read TGTGCCAGCAGTTTGTCAAGGCGGGAGGTTCTCTACGAGCAGTACTTC.

This clone was detected only once. The sample contains more than one DNA sequence encoding this CDR3. The rearrangement links TRBV27 to TRBJ2-4; TRBD1 or TRBD2 may be the D gene (5 bases each). The germline CDR1 and CDR2 sequences are MNHEY and SMNVEV (reference sequence). This CDR3 region has 14 residues. Trimming removed 4 bases from V and 3 bases from J, with 10 bases in between. Here the CDR3 reads CASSSTGLKNIQYF. The CDR3 bases are TGTGCCAGCAGTTCCACAGGACTCAAAAACATTCAGTACTTC.

The chain combines TRBV29-1 with TRBJ2-1, with TRBD1 matching over 8 bases. The CDR3 extends over 13 amino acids. Losses at the gene ends were 6 bases for V and 5 bases for J; bases not matched to a gene: 6. The germline V gene encodes CDR1 SQVTM and CDR2 ANQGSEA. CDR3 sequence (DNA): TGCAGCGTACCGGGACAGGTCAACAATGAGCAGTTCTTC. Amino acid sequence: CSVPGQVNNEQFF.

The chain uses TRBV30 and TRBJ2-5; tentative D call: TRBD1 (5 bases). V was trimmed by 0 bases and J by 5 bases, leaving 16 bases between them. Germline CDR1 reads GTSNPN; CDR2 reads SVGIG (reference sequence). The CDR3 is 15 amino acids. CDR3 bases: TGTGCCTGGAGTGTAAACTTAGGGGCATCGGAGACCCAGTACTTC. Translated, it gives CAWSVNLGASETQYF.

This chain joins TRBV4-2 and TRBJ2-1, with 7 bases fitting TRBD2. Germline lookup yields CDR1 LGHNA and CDR2 YNFKEQ. V lost 0 bases, J lost 8 bases, and 7 bases stayed unmatched. This CDR3 contains 15 residues. CDR3: CASSQDGSAGDEQFF. CDR3 in DNA: TGTGCCAGCAGCCAAGATGGTAGCGCGGGAGATGAGCAGTTCTTC.

The gene calls are TRBV6-5 and TRBJ1-1; 9 bases are shared with TRBD1. V was clipped by 5 bases and J by 4 bases; unmatched bases: 5. The CDR3 has 14 residues. Per the germline V gene, CDR1 is MNHEY and CDR2 is SVGAGI. The CDR3 nucleotides read TGTGCCAGCAGTCAGGGACAGGGAGGCACTGAAGCTTTCTTT. It codes for CASSQGQGGTEAFF.

J is TRBJ1-1 and V is TRBV19, with D perhaps matching TRBD1 (6 bases). CDR1 LNHDA and CDR2 SQIVND come from the germline V gene (reference sequence). The V gene lost 3 bases and the J gene lost 0 bases, with 11 bases spanning the gap. This CDR3 has 15 amino acids. The CDR3 DNA reads TGTGCCAGTAGTATGGGAGGGGGTATGAACACTGAAGCTTTCTTT. Translation gives CASSMGGGMNTEAFF.

The chain links TRBV25-1 to TRBJ2-2, with 9 bases identical to TRBD2. This CDR3 spans 16 amino acids. The V gene end was trimmed by 7 bases and the J gene end by 7 bases; junction bases not matched to a gene: 13. Germline values: CDR1 MGHDK, CDR2 SYGVNS. CDR3 sequence: CASTPTSGGLGGELFF. The CDR3 DNA sequence: TGTGCCAGCACCCCGACTAGCGGAGGACTCGGCGGGGAGCTGTTTTTT.

The rearrangement uses TRBV3-1 (or the pseudogene TRBV3-2) and TRBJ2-1; perhaps TRBD1 as D (6 bases). The CDR3 runs 14 residues. The germline V gene has CDR1 LGHDT and CDR2 YNNKEL (reference sequence). Trimming left V 4 bases short and J 7 bases short, with 14 bases between. The CDR3 nucleotides read TGTGCCAGCAGCCCTGGGGGCAGGGCTAATGAGCAGTTCTTC. Its protein is CASSPGGRANEQFF.

V usage is TRBV29-1 and J usage is TRBJ2-7; D unclear. This CDR3 contains 13 residues. V was pared by 4 bases and J by 2 bases, with 12 bases between. The germline V gene encodes CDR1 SQVTM and CDR2 ANQGSEA. CDR3 region: CSVAPTRPYEQYF. The CDR3 DNA sequence: TGCAGCGTTGCTCCTACGCGCCCCTACGAGCAGTACTTC.

This chain uses TRBV6-5 with TRBJ2-3; no firm D call. The CDR3 totals 14 residues. V was trimmed by 8 bases and J by 0 bases, leaving 12 bases between them. Germline CDR1 is MNHEY and CDR2 is SVGAGI. In DNA, the CDR3 is TGTGCCAGCGCCGAGGACCATAGCACAGATACGCAGTATTTT. This codes for CASAEDHSTDTQYF.

The chain uses TRBV5-1 and TRBJ1-3; 9 nucleotides agree with TRBD1. V trimming: 1 base; J trimming: 0 bases; junction bases outside the gene matches: 8. CDR3 size: 18 residues. The germline V gene has CDR1 SGHRS and CDR2 YFSETQ. The CDR3 loop is CASSLWDRALSSGNTIYF. CDR3 nucleotide sequence: TGCGCCAGCAGCTTGTGGGACAGGGCCCTTTCCTCTGGAAACACCATATATTTT.

The rearrangement joins TRBV11-2 to TRBJ1-4; the D is unclear. V was pared by 5 bases and J by 3 bases, with 7 bases between. Per germline, CDR1 SGHAT and CDR2 FQNNGV. The CDR3 runs 13 residues. The CDR3, as DNA: TGTGCCAGCAGCCTAGGCCCTAATGAAAAACTGTTTTTT. This sequence encodes CASSLGPNEKLFF.

This chain links TRBV18 with TRBJ2-7, with TRBD1 identical over 8 bases. Germline assignment: CDR1 KGHSH and CDR2 LQKENI. CDR3 length equals 16 residues. V gave up 1 base and J gave up 0 bases; unmatched junction bases: 5. The CDR3 loop reads CASSPRGQGSSYEQYF. CDR3 DNA sequence: TGTGCCAGCTCACCACGTGGACAGGGTAGCTCCTACGAGCAGTACTTC.

The rearrangement links TRBV5-4 to TRBJ2-1; 11 nucleotides align to TRBD2. The germline V gene encodes CDR1 SGHNT and CDR2 YYREEE (reference sequence). This CDR3 has 15 amino acids. The V gene end was trimmed by 4 bases and the J gene end by 5 bases; junction bases not matched to a gene: 5. Written as DNA, the CDR3 is TGTGCCAGCAGCCTTAGCGGGAGGGCCCACAATGAGCAGTTCTTC. This translates into CASSLSGRAHNEQFF.

The chain joins TRBV11-2 to TRBJ1-2, with unresolved D. Germline V lookup: CDR1 SGHAT, CDR2 FQNNGV. V lost 1 base and J 4 bases, leaving 10 bases between the germline ends. This CDR3 has 14 amino acids. CDR3 DNA: TGTGCCAGCAGCTTAGTTGGCGGAGGCTATGGCTACACCTTC. It specifies CASSLVGGGYGYTF.

This clone showed up just once. Germline and junction disagree at one end, which may indicate a read error. V and J are TRBV6-5 and TRBJ2-1, with a tentative D call TRBD2 (6 bases). The CDR3 is 13 amino acids. The germline gives CDR1 MNHEY, CDR2 SVGAGI. Written as DNA, the CDR3 is TGTGCCAGCAGATACTACGAAGGAGGGGAGCAGTTCTTC. Protein sequence: CASRYYEGGEQFF.

The chain is built from TRBV18 and TRBJ1-3; the D gene is possibly TRBD1 (6 bases). Per the germline V gene, CDR1 is KGHSH and CDR2 is LQKENI. This CDR3 spans 16 amino acids. Trimming took 6 bases from V and 5 from J, leaving 20 bases between them. The CDR3 spells CASSPVGTPSRNTIYF. CDR3 nucleotide sequence: TGTGCCAGCTCGCCCGTCGGGACACCCTCAAGAAACACCATATATTTT.

This clone was recorded once. This sequence joins TRBV3-1 (or the pseudogene TRBV3-2) and TRBJ2-7, with D tentatively TRBD2 (6 bases). The CDR3 covers 12 residues. Germline V CDR1 and CDR2: LGHDT, YNNKEL (reference sequence). V gave up 5 bases and J gave up 6 bases, with 11 bases separating them. CDR3 nucleotides: TGTGCCAGCAGCTCGGTGGGGGGCGAGCAGTACTTC. It codes for CASSSVGGEQYF.

The chain couples TRBV2 to TRBJ2-7; D is ambiguous. The CDR3 runs 11 residues. Trimming shortened V by 6 bases and J by 6 bases, and 9 bases separated the two germline ends. Per the germline V gene, CDR1 is SNHLY and CDR2 is FYNNEI. The CDR3 nucleotides read TGTGCCAGCAGCGTGTATCGCGAGCAGTACTTC. Protein: CASSVYREQYF.